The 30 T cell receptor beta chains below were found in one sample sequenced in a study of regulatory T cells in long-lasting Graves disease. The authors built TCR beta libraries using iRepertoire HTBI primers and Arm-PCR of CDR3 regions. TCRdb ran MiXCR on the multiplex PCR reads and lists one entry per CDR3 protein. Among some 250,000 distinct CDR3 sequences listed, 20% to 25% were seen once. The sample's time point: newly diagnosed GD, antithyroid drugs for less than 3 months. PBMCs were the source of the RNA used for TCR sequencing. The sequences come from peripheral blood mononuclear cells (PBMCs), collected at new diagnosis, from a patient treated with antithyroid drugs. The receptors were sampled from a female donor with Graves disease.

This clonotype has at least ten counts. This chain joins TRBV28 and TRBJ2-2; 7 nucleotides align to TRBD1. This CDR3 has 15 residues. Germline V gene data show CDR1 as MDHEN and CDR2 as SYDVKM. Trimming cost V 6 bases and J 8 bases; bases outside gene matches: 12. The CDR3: CASRIRQGRSGELFF. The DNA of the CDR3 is TGTGCCAGCAGAATTAGACAGGGAAGGTCGGGGGAGCTGTTTTTT.

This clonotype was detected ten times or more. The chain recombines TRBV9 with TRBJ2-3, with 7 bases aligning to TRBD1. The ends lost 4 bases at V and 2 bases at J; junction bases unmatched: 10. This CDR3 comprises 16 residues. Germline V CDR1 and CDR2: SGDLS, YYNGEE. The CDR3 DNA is TGTGCCAGCAGCTACGGGACAGCGCCCACCACAGATACGCAGTATTTT. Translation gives CASSYGTAPTTDTQYF.

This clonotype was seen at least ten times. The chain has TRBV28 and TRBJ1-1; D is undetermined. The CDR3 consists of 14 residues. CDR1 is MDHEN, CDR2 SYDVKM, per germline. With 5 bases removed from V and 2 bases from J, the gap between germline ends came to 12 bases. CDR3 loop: CASSPATQNTEAFF. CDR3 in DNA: TGTGCCAGCAGTCCAGCGACCCAAAACACTGAAGCTTTCTTT.

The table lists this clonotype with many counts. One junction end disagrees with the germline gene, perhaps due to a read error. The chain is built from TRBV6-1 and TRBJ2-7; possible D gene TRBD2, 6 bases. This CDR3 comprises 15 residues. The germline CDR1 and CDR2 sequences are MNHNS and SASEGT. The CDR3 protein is CASRISGTSSNEQYF. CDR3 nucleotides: TGTGCCAGCAGGATCTCCGGGACTTCCTCCAACGAGCAGTACTTC.

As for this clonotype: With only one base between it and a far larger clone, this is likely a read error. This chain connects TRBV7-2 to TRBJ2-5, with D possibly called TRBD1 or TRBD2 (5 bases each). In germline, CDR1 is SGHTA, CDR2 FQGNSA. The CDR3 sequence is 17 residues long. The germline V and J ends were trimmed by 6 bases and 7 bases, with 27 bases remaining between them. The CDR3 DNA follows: TGTGCCAGCAGTCTATCCTCCAGGCGCCCGACTGGGGGGACCCAGTACTTC. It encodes CASSLSSRRPTGGTQYF.

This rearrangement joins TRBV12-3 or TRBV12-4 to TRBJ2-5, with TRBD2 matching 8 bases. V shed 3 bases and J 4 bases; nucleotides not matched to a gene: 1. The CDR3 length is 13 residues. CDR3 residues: CASSFGGGETQYF. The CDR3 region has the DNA TGTGCCAGCAGTTTCGGGGGGGGAGAGACCCAGTACTTC.

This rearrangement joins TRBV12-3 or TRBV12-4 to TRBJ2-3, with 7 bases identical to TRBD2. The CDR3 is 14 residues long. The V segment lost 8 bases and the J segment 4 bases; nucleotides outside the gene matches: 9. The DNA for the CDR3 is TGTGCCAGCTGGCGGGCGGGAGTAGCAGATACGCAGTATTTT. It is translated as CASWRAGVADTQYF.

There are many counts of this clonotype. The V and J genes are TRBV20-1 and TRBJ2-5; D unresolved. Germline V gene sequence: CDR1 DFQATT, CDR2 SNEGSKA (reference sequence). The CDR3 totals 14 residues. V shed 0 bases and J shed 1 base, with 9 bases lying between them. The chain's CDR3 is CSARDVELQETQYF. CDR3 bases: TGCAGTGCTAGAGATGTCGAACTCCAAGAGACCCAGTACTTC.

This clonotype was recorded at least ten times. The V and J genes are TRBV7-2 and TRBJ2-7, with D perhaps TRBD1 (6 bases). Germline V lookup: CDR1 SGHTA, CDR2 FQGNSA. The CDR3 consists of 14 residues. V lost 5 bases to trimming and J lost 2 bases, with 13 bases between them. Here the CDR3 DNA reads TGTGCCAGCAGCATTCGGGACATTACCTACGAGCAGTACTTC. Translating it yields CASSIRDITYEQYF.

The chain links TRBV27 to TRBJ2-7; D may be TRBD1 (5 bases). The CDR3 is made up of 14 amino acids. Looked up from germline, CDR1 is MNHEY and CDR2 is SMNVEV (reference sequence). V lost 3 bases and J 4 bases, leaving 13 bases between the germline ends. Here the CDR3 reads CASSLKIQGYEQYF. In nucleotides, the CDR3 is TGTGCCAGCAGTTTGAAGATCCAGGGTTACGAGCAGTACTTC.

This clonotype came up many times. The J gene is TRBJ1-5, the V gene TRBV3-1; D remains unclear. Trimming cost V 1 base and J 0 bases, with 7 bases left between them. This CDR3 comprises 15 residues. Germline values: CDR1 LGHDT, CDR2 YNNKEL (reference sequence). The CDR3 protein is CASSQAQYSNQPQHF. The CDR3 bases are TGTGCCAGCAGCCAAGCCCAGTATAGCAATCAGCCCCAGCATTTT.

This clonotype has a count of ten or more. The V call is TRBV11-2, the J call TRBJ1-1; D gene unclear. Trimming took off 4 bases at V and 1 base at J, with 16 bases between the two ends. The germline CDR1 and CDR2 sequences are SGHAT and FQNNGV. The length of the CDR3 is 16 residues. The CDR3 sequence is CASSYGPGLRNTEAFF. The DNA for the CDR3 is TGTGCCAGCAGCTACGGACCCGGACTGAGGAACACTGAAGCTTTCTTT.

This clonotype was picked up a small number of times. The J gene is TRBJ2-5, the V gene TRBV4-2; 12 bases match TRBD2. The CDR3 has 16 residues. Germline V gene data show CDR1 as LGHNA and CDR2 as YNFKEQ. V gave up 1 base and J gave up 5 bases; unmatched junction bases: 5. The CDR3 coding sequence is TGTGCCAGCAGCCAAGCTAGCGGGAGGGCCGGGGAGACCCAGTACTTC. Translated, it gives CASSQASGRAGETQYF.

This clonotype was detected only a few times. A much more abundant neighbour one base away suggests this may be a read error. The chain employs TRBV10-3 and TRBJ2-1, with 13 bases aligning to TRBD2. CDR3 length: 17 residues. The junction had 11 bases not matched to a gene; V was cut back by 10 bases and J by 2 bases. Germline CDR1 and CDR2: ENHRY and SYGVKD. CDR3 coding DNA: TGTGCCACCTACGGGACTAGCGGGACTCTAGCCTACAATGAGCAGTTCTTC. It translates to CATYGTSGTLAYNEQFF.

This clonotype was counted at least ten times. CDR3: CASSVSEETQYF. Here the CDR3 DNA reads TGTGCCAGCAGCGTATCAGAGGAGACCCAGTACTTC. The chain links TRBV9 to TRBJ2-5, with D hard to call. CDR1 and CDR2 from the germline V gene are SGDLS and YYNGEE. CDR3 length: 12 residues. V was cut by 1 base and J by 5 bases, with 6 bases left in between.

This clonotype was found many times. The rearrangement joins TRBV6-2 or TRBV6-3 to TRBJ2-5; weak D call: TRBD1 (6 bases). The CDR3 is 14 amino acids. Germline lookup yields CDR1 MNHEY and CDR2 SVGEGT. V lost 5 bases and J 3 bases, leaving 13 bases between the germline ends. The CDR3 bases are TGTGCCAGCAGTAGAAGAGGGACAAAAGAGACCCAGTACTTC. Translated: CASSRRGTKETQYF.

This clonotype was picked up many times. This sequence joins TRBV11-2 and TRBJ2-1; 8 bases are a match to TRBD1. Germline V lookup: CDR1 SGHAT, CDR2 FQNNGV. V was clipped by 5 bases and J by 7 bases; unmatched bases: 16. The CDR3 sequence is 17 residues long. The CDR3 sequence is CASSPSVSGQGPNEQFF. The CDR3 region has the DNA TGTGCCAGCAGCCCCAGTGTCTCCGGACAGGGTCCGAATGAGCAGTTCTTC.

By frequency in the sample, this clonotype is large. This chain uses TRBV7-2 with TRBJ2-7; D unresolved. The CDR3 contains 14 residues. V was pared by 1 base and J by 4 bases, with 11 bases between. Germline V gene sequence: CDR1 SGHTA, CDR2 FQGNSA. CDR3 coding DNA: TGTGCCAGCAGCTTAGGGGGATCGGCATACGAGCAGTACTTC. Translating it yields CASSLGGSAYEQYF. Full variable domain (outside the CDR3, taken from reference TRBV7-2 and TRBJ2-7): GAGVSQSPSNKVTEKGKDVELRCDPISGHTALYWYRQSLGQGLEFLIYFQGNSAPDKSGLPSDRFSAERTGGSVSTLTIQRTQQEDSAVYLCASSLGGSAYEQYFGPGTRLTVT.

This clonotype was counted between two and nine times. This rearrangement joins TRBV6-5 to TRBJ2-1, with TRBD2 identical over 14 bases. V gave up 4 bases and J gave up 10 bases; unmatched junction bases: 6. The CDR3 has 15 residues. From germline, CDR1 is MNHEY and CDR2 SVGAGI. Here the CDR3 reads CASSFGTSGRGEQFF. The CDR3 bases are TGTGCCAGCAGTTTCGGGACTAGCGGGAGAGGCGAGCAGTTCTTC.

The CDR3: CASSPWTSGRRWTQYF. The CDR3 region has the DNA TGTGCCAGCAGCCCTTGGACTAGCGGGAGAAGGTGGACGCAGTATTTT. The V call is TRBV5-4, the J call TRBJ2-3; 13 nucleotides line up with TRBD2. The CDR3 covers 16 residues. Trimming removed 4 bases from V and 9 bases from J; junction bases left unmatched: 11. CDR1 and CDR2 (germline): SGHNT, YYREEE (reference sequence).

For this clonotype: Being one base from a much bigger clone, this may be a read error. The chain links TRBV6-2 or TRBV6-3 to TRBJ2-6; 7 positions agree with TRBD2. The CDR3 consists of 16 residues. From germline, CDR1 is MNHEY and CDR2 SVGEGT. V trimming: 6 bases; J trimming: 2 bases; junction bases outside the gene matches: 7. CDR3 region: CASRLASSPGANVLTF. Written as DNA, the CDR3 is TGTGCCAGCAGACTAGCGAGTTCTCCTGGGGCCAACGTCCTGACTTTC.

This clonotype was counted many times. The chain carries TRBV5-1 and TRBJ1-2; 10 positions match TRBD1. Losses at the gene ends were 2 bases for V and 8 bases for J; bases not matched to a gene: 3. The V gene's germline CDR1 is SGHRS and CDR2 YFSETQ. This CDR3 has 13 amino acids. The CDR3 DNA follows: TGCGCCAGCAGCTTCGGGACAGGGGTCGGCTACACCTTC. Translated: CASSFGTGVGYTF.

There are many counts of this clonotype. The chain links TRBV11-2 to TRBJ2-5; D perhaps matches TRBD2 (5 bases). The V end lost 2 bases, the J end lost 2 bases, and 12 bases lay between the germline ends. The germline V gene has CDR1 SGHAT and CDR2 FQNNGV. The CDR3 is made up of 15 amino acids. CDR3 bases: TGTGCCAGCAGCTTAATCCCAGCGGCGCAAGAGACCCAGTACTTC. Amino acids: CASSLIPAAQETQYF.

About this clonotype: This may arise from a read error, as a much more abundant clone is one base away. The CDR3 sequence is CASSYLAGGHSEQYF. CDR3 nucleotide sequence: TGTGCCAGCAGCTACCTAGCGGGGGGGCACTCTGAGCAGTACTTC. This sequence joins TRBV7-2 and TRBJ2-7, with TRBD2 identical over 12 bases. V was pared by 4 bases and J by 7 bases, with 8 bases of the junction left unmatched. The CDR3 is made up of 15 amino acids. Germline assignment: CDR1 SGHTA and CDR2 FQGNSA.

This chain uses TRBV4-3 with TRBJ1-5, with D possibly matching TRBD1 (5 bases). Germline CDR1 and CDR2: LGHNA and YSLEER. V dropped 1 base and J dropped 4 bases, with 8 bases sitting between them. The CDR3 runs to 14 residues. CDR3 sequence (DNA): TGCGCCAGCAGCCAAGTGTGGGGGAATCAGCCCCAGCATTTT. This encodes CASSQVWGNQPQHF.

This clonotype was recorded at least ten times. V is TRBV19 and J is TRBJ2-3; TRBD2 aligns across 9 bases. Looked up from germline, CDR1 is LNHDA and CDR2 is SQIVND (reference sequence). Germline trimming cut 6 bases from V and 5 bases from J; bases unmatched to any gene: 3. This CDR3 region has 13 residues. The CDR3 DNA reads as TGTGCCAGTAGAAAGACTAGCGGAGATACGCAGTATTTT. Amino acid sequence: CASRKTSGDTQYF.

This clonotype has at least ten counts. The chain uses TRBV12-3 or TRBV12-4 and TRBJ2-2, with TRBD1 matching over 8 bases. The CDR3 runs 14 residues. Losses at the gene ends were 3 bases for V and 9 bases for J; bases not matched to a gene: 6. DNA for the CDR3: TGTGCCAGCAGTTTCCGGACAGGGTCCAGGGAGCTGTTTTTT. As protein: CASSFRTGSRELFF.

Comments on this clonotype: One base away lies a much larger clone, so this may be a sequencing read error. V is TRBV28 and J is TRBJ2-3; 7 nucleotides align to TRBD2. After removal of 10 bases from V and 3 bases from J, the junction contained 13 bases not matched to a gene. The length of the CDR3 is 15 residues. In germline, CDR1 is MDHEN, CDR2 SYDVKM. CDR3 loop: CAIAGTGRGTDTQYF. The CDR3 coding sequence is TGTGCCATAGCAGGGACGGGGAGGGGAACAGATACGCAGTATTTT.

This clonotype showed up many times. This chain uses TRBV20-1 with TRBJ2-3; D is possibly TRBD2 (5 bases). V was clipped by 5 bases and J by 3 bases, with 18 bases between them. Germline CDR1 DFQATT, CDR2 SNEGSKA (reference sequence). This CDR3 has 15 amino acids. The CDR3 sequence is CSARRRPPATDTQYF. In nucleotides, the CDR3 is TGCAGTGCTCGGAGGAGGCCACCTGCAACAGATACGCAGTATTTT.

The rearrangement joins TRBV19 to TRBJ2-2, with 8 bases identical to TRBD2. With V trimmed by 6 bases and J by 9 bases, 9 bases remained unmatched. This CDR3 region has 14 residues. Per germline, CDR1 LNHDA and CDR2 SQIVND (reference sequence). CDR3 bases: TGTGCCAGTAGCAGGAGCGGGAGTTTGAGGGAGCTGTTTTTT. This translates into CASSRSGSLRELFF. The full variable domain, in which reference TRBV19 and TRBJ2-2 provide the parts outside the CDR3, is DGGITQSPKYLFRKEGQNVTLSCEQNLNHDAMYWYRQDPGQGLRLIYYSQIVNDFQKGDIAEGYSVSREKKESFPLTVTSAQKNPTAFYLCASSRSGSLRELFFGEGSRLTVL.